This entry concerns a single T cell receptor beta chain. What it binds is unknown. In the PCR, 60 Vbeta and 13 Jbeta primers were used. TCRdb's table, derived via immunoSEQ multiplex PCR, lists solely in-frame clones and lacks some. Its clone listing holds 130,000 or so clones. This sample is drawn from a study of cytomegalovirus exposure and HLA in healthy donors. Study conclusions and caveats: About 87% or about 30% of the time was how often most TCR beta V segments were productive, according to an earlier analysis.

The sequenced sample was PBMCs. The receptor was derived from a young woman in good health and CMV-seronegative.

CDR3 nucleotide sequence: TGTGCCAGTAGTTTCGGGACAGGGGCAGGTGGCTACACCTTC. The encoded protein is CASSFGTGAGGYTF. V gene TRBV19 combines with J gene TRBJ1-2, with TRBD1 identical over 10 bases. This CDR3 is built from 14 residues. Germline CDR1 reads LNHDA; CDR2 reads SQIVND (reference sequence). V shed 5 bases and J 7 bases; nucleotides not matched to a gene: 7.